This is a list of T cell receptor beta chains from one sample in a study of beta chain features in type 1 diabetes. Using immunoSEQ multiplex PCR, the repertoire was profiled, and TCRdb retains in-frame clones only, with some absent. The profile shows around 130,000 clones, about 17% of them singletons. Sequencing used central memory CD4+ T cells from blood. All receptors come from a young man with type 1 diabetes. The conserved cysteine and the conserved F or W are not part of the CDR3 here.

v_gene | len | CDR3aa
TRBV20-1 | 8 | SARTNEQF
TRBV7-9 | 12 | ASSTGTDNEKLF
TRBV7-2 | 11 | ASSSRSQETQY
TRBV9 | 10 | ASSPNLDTQY
TRBV6-1 | 12 | ASCRGHPEETQY
TRBV30 | 10 | AWSPQTGELF
TRBV30 | 13 | AWSIPRGYKNIQY
TRBV19 | 13 | ASSIPAGGRNEQF
TRBV6-1 | 13 | ASGNLGRPQETQY
TRBV6-1 | 12 | ASSPGTGSDTQY
TRBV29-1 | 11 | SVGTGGVGEQY
TRBV27 | 15 | ASSLYYSSGAGYEQY
TRBV7-2 | 12 | ASSPIRNGETQY
TRBV19 | 15 | ASSTARGTRGTGELF
TRBV29-1 | 12 | SVGTGTPTDTQY
TRBV29-1 | 11 | SVVVRANQPQH
TRBV7-3 | 11 | ASSLGANTEAF
TRBV10-3 | 10 | AIRARTGDPY
TRBV7-9 | 12 | ASSFWTSQETQY
TRBV19 | 12 | ASKVRGPTDTQY
TRBV7-2 | 12 | ASSLGQYSYEQY
TRBV29-1 | 11 | SGDRAGTGELF
TRBV7-2 | 13 | ASSLSPYDSYEQY
TRBV2 | 11 | ASRPGRAGEQF
TRBV7-2 | 13 | ASSPDRYPYNEQF
TRBV7-9 | 13 | ASSVGVSFTDTQY
TRBV30 | 13 | AWSGRSSYNSPLH
TRBV5-4 | 13 | ASRLQGARVNEAF
TRBV5-1 | 14 | ASSLAGGNPTEEQF
TRBV2 | 9 | ASSFGDTQY
TRBV6-5 | 11 | ASGTQAPHEQY
TRBV7-2 | 13 | ASSLGTSATYEQY
TRBV28 | 10 | ASSLLWEKLF
TRBV30 | 13 | AWFRDRGTGNEQF
TRBV28 | 11 | ASREQGRGTQY
TRBV6-5 | 11 | ASSRQGNSPLH
TRBV6-6 | 11 | ASNQGAAYEQY
TRBV6-5 | 14 | ASSYSYYRGQETQY
TRBV27 | 13 | ASSYLRGGKETQY
TRBV28 | 10 | ASSFDRFLQH
TRBV25-1 | 13 | ASSDNWQGQETQY
TRBV6-1 | 13 | ASSEMWPRTDTQY
TRBV14 | 15 | ASSQGTGTASSYEQY
TRBV6-1 | 12 | ASSDHGGAYEQY
TRBV7-8 | 11 | ASSLMRANEQF
TRBV27 | 14 | ASSLAVVTSTGEQY
TRBV11-2 | 13 | ASSLGKGRINEQF
TRBV14 | 12 | ASSQEDRNYGYT
TRBV5-1 | 13 | ASSLDLGLYNEQF
TRBV14 | 10 | ASSQVSYEQY